The entry that follows covers one TCR beta chain sequence. This record belongs to a study of T cells after yellow fever vaccination. Via MiXCR, TCRdb re-called the 5' RACE reads, giving one row per CDR3 protein. Of under 400,000 distinct CDR3 sequences listed, about 12% are singletons. V lost 0 bases to trimming and J lost 6 bases, with 8 bases between them. This CDR3 has 13 residues. Looked up from germline, CDR1 is LGHDT and CDR2 is YNNKEL (reference sequence). The specimen comprised CD4+ T cells sorted from PBMCs, sampled 15 days after the yellow fever booster vaccination. This clonotype originated in a man younger than 30 who received the YFV17D yellow fever vaccine. The rearrangement uses TRBV3-1 and TRBJ2-5; maybe TRBD2 (5 bases). CDR3 DNA sequence: TGTGCCAGCAGCCAAGAGCAGCGGAAGACCCAGTACTTC. It encodes CASSQEQRKTQYF.